Presented here are 18 T cell receptor beta chains from one specimen sequenced in a study of blood T cell repertoires in COVID-19. Assay: immunoSEQ multiplex PCR; the TCRdb copy retains only in-frame clones and omits some. The table has 95,000 to 150,000 clones, around nine tenths seen once; the top ten hold more than 2%. The sequencing input was peripheral blood. These receptors all come from a woman aged 50 to 65 with acute or convalescent COVID-19.

V usage is TRBV10-1 and J usage is TRBJ2-3, with TRBD2 as a possible D gene (5 bases). V was pared by 2 bases and J by 14 bases, with 17 bases between. CDR3 length: 13 amino acids. The V gene's germline CDR1 is WNHNN and CDR2 SYGVQD (reference sequence). CDR3 DNA sequence: TGCGCCAGCAGTGAGCGAGGGTCTGGTCTGGTGTATTTT. Protein: CASSERGSGLVYF.

The CDR3: CASGDLGNTGELFF. CDR3 nucleotide sequence: TGCGCCAGCGGAGACCTGGGGAACACCGGGGAGCTGTTTTTT. The V and J genes are TRBV10-2 and TRBJ2-2; D is ambiguous. The CDR3 loop spans 14 amino acids. V lost 8 bases and J lost 1, with 11 bases in between. The germline V gene encodes CDR1 WSHSY and CDR2 SAAADI.

This chain links TRBV9 with TRBJ1-2; TRBD1 might be the D (6 bases). The CDR3 consists of 13 residues. V was trimmed by 0 bases and J by 4 bases, leaving 7 bases between them. The germline gives CDR1 SGDLS, CDR2 YYNGEE. The CDR3 sequence: CASSVEDSYGYTF. The DNA for the CDR3 is TGTGCCAGCAGCGTAGAGGACAGCTATGGCTACACCTTC.

For the CDR3, the DNA is TGTGCCAGCAGCTCGAGCGGGGGGGGAGCTTTCTTT. Translated, it gives CASSSSGGGAFF. V and J are TRBV7-2 and TRBJ1-1; tentatively, D is TRBD1 (5 bases). The CDR3 sequence is 12 residues long. Per germline, CDR1 SGHTA and CDR2 FQGNSA. V lost 4 bases, J lost 10 bases, and 13 bases lay in between.

V gene TRBV6-5 combines with J gene TRBJ2-3, with D tentatively TRBD1 (6 bases). Germline assignment: CDR1 MNHEY and CDR2 SVGAGI. CDR3 length: 15 amino acids. V lost 6 bases and J lost 2, with 15 bases in between. Here the CDR3 DNA reads TGTGCCAGCAGCCGGCCGGGACACAACACAGATACGCAGTATTTT. Translated: CASSRPGHNTDTQYF.

This chain uses TRBV7-2 with TRBJ1-3; no firm D call. CDR1 SGHTA and CDR2 FQGNSA come from the germline V gene. This CDR3 is built from 13 residues. V was pared by 6 bases and J by 6 bases, with 12 bases between. DNA of the CDR3: TGTGCCAGCAGTTTTTCGGCGGAAAACACCATATATTTT. It is translated as CASSFSAENTIYF.

The V and J genes are TRBV10-3 and TRBJ2-1; maybe TRBD1 (7 bases). This CDR3 contains 17 residues. With 0 bases removed from V and 5 bases from J, the gap between germline ends came to 17 bases. Germline CDR1 is ENHRY and CDR2 is SYGVKD. CDR3 residues: CAISESMQGGAHNEQFF. CDR3 DNA sequence: TGTGCCATCAGTGAGTCGATGCAGGGGGGCGCCCACAATGAGCAGTTCTTC.

V is TRBV2 and J is TRBJ1-6, with 10 bases identical to TRBD1. Germline lookup yields CDR1 SNHLY and CDR2 FYNNEI. Unmatched junction bases numbered 8, after V lost 3 bases and J lost 3 bases. The CDR3 runs 18 residues. In nucleotides, the CDR3 is TGTGCCAGCAGTGACGTCGGGGACAGGGGCTACTATAATTCACCCCTCCACTTT. This translates into CASSDVGDRGYYNSPLHF.

This clone has just a few counts. The sample has other DNA sequences that encode this CDR3 too. V and J are TRBV19 and TRBJ2-7, with D tentatively TRBD1 (6 bases). Trimming removed 3 bases at V and 0 bases at J, with 12 bases between. Germline V CDR1 and CDR2: LNHDA, SQIVND (reference sequence). The CDR3 is made up of 15 amino acids. CDR3 in DNA: TGTGCCAGTAGTATCTTAGTGGACAGCTCCTACGAGCAGTACTTC. It translates to CASSILVDSSYEQYF.

The chain links TRBV7-9 to TRBJ2-1, with 10 bases that match TRBD2. This CDR3 region has 15 residues. In germline, CDR1 is SEHNR, CDR2 FQNEAQ (reference sequence). J was trimmed by 8 bases and V by 3 bases; bases with no gene match: 7. CDR3: CASSFERGGVDEQFF. The CDR3 DNA is TGTGCCAGCAGCTTCGAGCGGGGGGGCGTGGATGAGCAGTTCTTC.

The gene calls are TRBV5-1 and TRBJ2-4; 13 bases agree with TRBD2. CDR3 size: 18 residues. J lost 0 bases, V lost 4 bases, and 7 bases had no gene match. The germline CDR1 and CDR2 sequences are SGHRS and YFSETQ. CDR3 bases: TGCGCCAGCAGCCCCGGGACTAGCGGGGACTTAGCCAAAAACATTCAGTACTTC. Its protein product is CASSPGTSGDLAKNIQYF.

V usage is TRBV5-1 and J usage is TRBJ1-3, with 9 positions matching TRBD1. Germline CDR1 SGHRS, CDR2 YFSETQ. The CDR3 contains 17 residues. Losses at the gene ends were 0 bases for V and 2 bases for J; bases not matched to a gene: 6. The chain's CDR3 is CASSLAGTGNAGNTIYF. The CDR3 nucleotides are TGCGCCAGCAGCTTGGCCGGGACAGGGAATGCTGGAAACACCATATATTTT. The whole variable domain, remainder taken from reference TRBV5-1 and TRBJ1-3, is KAGVTQTPRYLIKTRGQQVTLSCSPISGHRSVSWYQQTPGQGLQFLFEYFSETQRNKGNFPGRFSGRQFSNSRSEMNVSTLELGDSALYLCASSLAGTGNAGNTIYFGEGSWLTVV.

The gene calls are TRBV7-3 and TRBJ1-1; 10 nucleotides match TRBD1. Losses at the gene ends were 4 bases for V and 6 bases for J; bases not matched to a gene: 17. Germline CDR1 is SGHTA and CDR2 is FQGTGA. The CDR3 sequence is 18 residues long. The CDR3 protein is CASSYAPLGQGMSSEAFF. As DNA, the CDR3 is TGTGCCAGCAGCTATGCGCCTTTGGGACAGGGGATGAGTTCTGAAGCTTTCTTT.

This clone was recorded once. V usage is TRBV11-3 and J usage is TRBJ1-6; D is ambiguous. The V gene's germline CDR1 is SGHNT and CDR2 YENEEA. The CDR3 covers 12 residues. The germline V and J ends were trimmed by 7 bases and 7 bases, with 8 bases remaining between them. This CDR3 reads CASTGENSPLHF. DNA of the CDR3: TGTGCCAGCACGGGAGAGAATTCACCCCTCCACTTT.

The V and J genes are TRBV30 and TRBJ1-5; 7 positions agree with TRBD1. The CDR3 covers 13 residues. Looked up from germline, CDR1 is GTSNPN and CDR2 is SVGIG (reference sequence). V lost 5 bases to trimming and J lost 7 bases; unmatched junction nucleotides: 8. CDR3 in amino acids: CAWDLGGAQPQHF. The CDR3 DNA reads TGTGCCTGGGATTTAGGGGGCGCGCAGCCCCAGCATTTT.

The chain links TRBV13 to TRBJ2-3; 9 positions match TRBD2. With V trimmed by 2 bases and J by 4 bases, 4 bases remained unmatched. The CDR3 length is 15 residues. Germline V CDR1 and CDR2: PRHDT, FYEKMQ (reference sequence). In nucleotides, the CDR3 is TGTGCCAGCAGCTTACTAGCGGGGCCCGCAGATACGCAGTATTTT. Residues: CASSLLAGPADTQYF.

In this sample, this clone turned up once. The rearrangement uses TRBV7-8 and TRBJ1-2, with 8 bases identical to TRBD1. V lost 5 bases to trimming and J lost 3 bases; unmatched junction nucleotides: 2. This CDR3 spans 13 amino acids. CDR1 SGHVS and CDR2 FQNEAQ come from the germline V gene. The CDR3 protein is CASSPGQDYGYTF. In DNA form, the CDR3 reads TGTGCCAGCAGCCCGGGACAGGACTATGGCTACACCTTC. The full variable domain, completed using reference TRBV7-8 and TRBJ1-2, is GAGVSQSPRYKVAKRGQDVALRCDPISGHVSLFWYQQALGQGPEFLTYFQNEAQLDKSGLPSDRFFAERPEGSVSTLKIQRTQQEDSAVYLCASSPGQDYGYTFGSGTRLTVV.

The gene calls are TRBV12-3 or TRBV12-4 and TRBJ1-5; D is ambiguous. The CDR3 has 12 amino acids. The germline V and J ends were trimmed by 6 bases and 3 bases, with 6 bases remaining between them. The CDR3 region is CASSLLNQPQHF. CDR3 nucleotides: TGTGCCAGCAGCTTACTCAATCAGCCCCAGCATTTT.